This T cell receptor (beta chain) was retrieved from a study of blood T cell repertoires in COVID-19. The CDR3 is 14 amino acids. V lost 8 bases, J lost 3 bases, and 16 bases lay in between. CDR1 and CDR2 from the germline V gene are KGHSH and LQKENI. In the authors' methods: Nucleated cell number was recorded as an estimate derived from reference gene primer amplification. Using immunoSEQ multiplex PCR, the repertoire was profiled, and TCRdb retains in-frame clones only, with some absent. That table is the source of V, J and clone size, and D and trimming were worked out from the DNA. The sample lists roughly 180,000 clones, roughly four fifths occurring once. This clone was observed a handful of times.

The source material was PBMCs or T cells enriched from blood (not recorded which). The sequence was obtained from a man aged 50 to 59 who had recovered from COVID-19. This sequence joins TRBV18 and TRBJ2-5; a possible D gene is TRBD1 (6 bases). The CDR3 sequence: CASGSRQGKETQYF. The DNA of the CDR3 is TGTGCCAGCGGGAGCAGGCAGGGGAAAGAGACCCAGTACTTC. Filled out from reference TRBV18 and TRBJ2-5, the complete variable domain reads NAGVMQNPRHLVRRRGQEARLRCSPMKGHSHVYWYRQLPEEGLKFMVYLQKENIIDESGMPKERFSAEFPKEGPSILRIQQVVRGDSAAYFCASGSRQGKETQYFGPGTRLLVL.